Below are 10 T cell receptor beta chains sequenced from a single sample in a study of T cell changes during pregnancy in multiple sclerosis. Only in-frame clones appear in the TCRdb table, and some are missing; sequencing was by immunoSEQ multiplex PCR. The sample consists of tens of thousands of clones, roughly 92% of them appearing once. This material consisted of peripheral blood, taken in the third trimester of pregnancy. The receptors come from a female donor in good health, enrolled as a control in a pregnancy study.

The genes are TRBV28 and TRBJ2-7; 8 nucleotides agree with TRBD2. J was trimmed by 4 bases and V by 5 bases; bases with no gene match: 7. This CDR3 spans 14 amino acids. The germline V gene encodes CDR1 MDHEN and CDR2 SYDVKM. The CDR3 loop is CASSRLATDYEQYF. CDR3 coding DNA: TGTGCCAGCAGTCGACTAGCGACCGATTACGAGCAGTACTTC.

The CDR3 sequence: CASSLAGSGNATNEKLFF. In nucleotides, the CDR3 is TGTGCCAGCAGTTTAGCGGGAAGCGGGAATGCAACTAATGAAAAACTGTTTTTT. The chain has TRBV27 and TRBJ1-4; D is uncertain. The CDR3 has 18 amino acids. V shed 2 bases and J shed 0 bases, with 16 bases lying between them. Germline V gene lookup returns CDR1 MNHEY and CDR2 SMNVEV (reference sequence).

The rearrangement links TRBV7-3 to TRBJ2-7; TRBD1 agrees at 10 bases. Looked up from germline, CDR1 is SGHTA and CDR2 is FQGTGA. Trimming cost V 0 bases and J 4 bases; bases outside gene matches: 9. CDR3 length: 17 residues. CDR3 coding DNA: TGTGCCAGCAGCTTAACCGGACAGGGGGGATGGGGGTACGAGCAGTACTTC. Residues: CASSLTGQGGWGYEQYF.

The chain uses TRBV7-8 and TRBJ1-1, with a tentative D call TRBD1 (5 bases). Germline V CDR1 and CDR2: SGHVS, FQNEAQ. Trimming stripped 6 bases from V and 1 base from J, with 12 bases between. The CDR3 is 14 amino acids. CDR3 region: CASSLTGENTEAFF. In DNA form, the CDR3 reads TGTGCCAGCAGTCTTACAGGAGAGAACACTGAAGCTTTCTTT.

The chain couples TRBV7-3 to TRBJ2-2; the match to TRBD1 covers 10 bases. The CDR3 has 16 residues. Looked up from germline, CDR1 is SGHTA and CDR2 is FQGTGA. The junction had 8 bases not matched to a gene; V was cut back by 5 bases and J by 5 bases. CDR3 loop: CASSLTGGSRTGELFF. CDR3 in DNA: TGTGCCAGCAGCCTGACAGGGGGCTCGCGTACCGGGGAGCTGTTTTTT.

This chain connects TRBV11-3 to TRBJ2-7; 9 nucleotides agree with TRBD1. CDR1 and CDR2 (germline): SGHNT, YENEEA. The CDR3 contains 16 residues. The V segment lost 1 base and the J segment 4 bases; nucleotides outside the gene matches: 8. The CDR3 DNA reads as TGTGCCAGCAGCTTAGGCGCGGGACAGGGAGAATACGAGCAGTACTTC. Its protein is CASSLGAGQGEYEQYF.

V gene TRBV29-1 combines with J gene TRBJ1-2; 7 nucleotides match TRBD1. CDR1 and CDR2 (germline): SQVTM, ANQGSEA. The CDR3 sequence is 14 residues long. Trimming cost V 0 bases and J 6 bases; bases outside gene matches: 7. CDR3 in DNA: TGCAGCGTTGAAGAAATACAGGGGAAGGATGGCTACACCTTC. It specifies CSVEEIQGKDGYTF.

In its sample, this clone was seen once. The gene calls are TRBV11-2 and TRBJ1-2; a weak D match, TRBD1 (6 bases). The V end lost 3 bases, the J end lost 5 bases, and 16 bases lay between the germline ends. The CDR3 sequence is 15 residues long. Germline V CDR1 and CDR2: SGHAT, FQNNGV. Here the CDR3 DNA reads TGTGCCAGCAGCTTGGGATCGACAGGCACTTATGGCTACACCTTC. This encodes CASSLGSTGTYGYTF. Complete variable domain (other parts from reference TRBV11-2 and TRBJ1-2): EAGVAQSPRYKIIEKRQSVAFWCNPISGHATLYWYQQILGQGPKLLIQFQNNGVVDDSQLPKDRFSAERLKGVDSTLKIQPAKLEDSAVYLCASSLGSTGTYGYTFGSGTRLTVV.

This chain connects TRBV11-2 to TRBJ2-7, with 9 bases that match TRBD1. Germline CDR1 and CDR2: SGHAT and FQNNGV. V dropped 5 bases and J dropped 3; count of bases not matched to a gene: 8. CDR3 length: 15 residues. Written as DNA, the CDR3 is TGTGCCAGCAGCCCTATTGGGGACAGGGACTACGAGCAGTACTTC. This codes for CASSPIGDRDYEQYF.

The rearrangement joins TRBV28 to TRBJ2-1, with D hard to call. Trimming pared 5 bases from V and 8 bases from J, leaving 10 bases between. This CDR3 comprises 12 residues. Germline CDR1 reads MDHEN; CDR2 reads SYDVKM. The CDR3 DNA reads as TGTGCCAGCAGTCCCTCTGAGGATGAGCAGTTCTTC. The encoded protein is CASSPSEDEQFF.